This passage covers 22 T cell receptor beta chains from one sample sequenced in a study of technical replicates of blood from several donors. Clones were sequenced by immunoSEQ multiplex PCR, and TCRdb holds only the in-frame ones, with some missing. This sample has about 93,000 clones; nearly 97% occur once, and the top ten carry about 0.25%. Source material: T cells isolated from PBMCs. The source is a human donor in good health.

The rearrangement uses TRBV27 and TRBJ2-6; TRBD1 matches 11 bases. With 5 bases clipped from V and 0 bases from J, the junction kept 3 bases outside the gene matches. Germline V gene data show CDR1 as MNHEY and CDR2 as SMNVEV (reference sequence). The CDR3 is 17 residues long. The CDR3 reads CASSIGTGGSGANVLTF. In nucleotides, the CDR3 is TGTGCCAGCAGTATTGGGACAGGGGGCTCTGGGGCCAACGTCCTGACTTTC.

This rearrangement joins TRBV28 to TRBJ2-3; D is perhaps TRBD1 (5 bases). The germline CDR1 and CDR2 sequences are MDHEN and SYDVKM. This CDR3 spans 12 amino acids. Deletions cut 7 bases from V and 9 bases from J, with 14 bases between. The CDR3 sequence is CASTDSSRTQYF. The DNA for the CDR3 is TGTGCCAGCACAGACAGTAGTAGAACGCAGTATTTT.

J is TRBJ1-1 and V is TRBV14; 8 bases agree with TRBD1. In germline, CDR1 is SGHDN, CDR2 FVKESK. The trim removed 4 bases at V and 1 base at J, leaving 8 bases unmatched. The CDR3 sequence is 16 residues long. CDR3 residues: CASSPRQGTENTEAFF. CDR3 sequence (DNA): TGTGCCAGCAGCCCCAGACAGGGGACCGAGAACACTGAAGCTTTCTTT.

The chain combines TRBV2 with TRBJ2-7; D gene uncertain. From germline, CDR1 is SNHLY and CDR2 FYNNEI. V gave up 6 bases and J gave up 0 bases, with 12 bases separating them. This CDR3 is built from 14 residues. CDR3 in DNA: TGTGCCAGCAGCTCTACGGAGAGCTCCTACGAGCAGTACTTC. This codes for CASSSTESSYEQYF.

This CDR3 is CSVPQVDGYTF. CDR3 nucleotides: TGCAGCGTCCCCCAGGTCGATGGCTACACCTTC. The chain recombines TRBV29-1 with TRBJ1-2; D unclear. V lost 6 bases to trimming and J lost 6 bases, with 11 bases between them. Looked up from germline, CDR1 is SQVTM and CDR2 is ANQGSEA. The CDR3 sequence is 11 residues long.

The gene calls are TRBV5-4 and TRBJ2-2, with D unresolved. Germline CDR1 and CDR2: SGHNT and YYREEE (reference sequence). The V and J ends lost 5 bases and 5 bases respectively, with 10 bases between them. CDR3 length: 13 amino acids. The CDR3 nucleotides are TGTGCCAGCAGTAACGGTGGTACCGGGGAGCTGTTTTTT. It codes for CASSNGGTGELFF.

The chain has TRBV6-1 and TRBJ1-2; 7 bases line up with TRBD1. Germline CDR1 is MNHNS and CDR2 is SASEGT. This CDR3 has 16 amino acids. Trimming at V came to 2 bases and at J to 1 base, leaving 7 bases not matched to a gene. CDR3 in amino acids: CASSEPQGLGNYGYTF. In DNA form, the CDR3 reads TGTGCCAGCAGTGAACCACAGGGGCTTGGTAACTATGGCTACACCTTC.

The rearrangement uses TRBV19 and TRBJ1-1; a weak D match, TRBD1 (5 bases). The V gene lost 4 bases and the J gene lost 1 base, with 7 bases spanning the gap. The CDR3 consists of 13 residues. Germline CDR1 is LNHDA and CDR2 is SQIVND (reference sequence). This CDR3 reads CASSNDRNTEAFF. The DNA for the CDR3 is TGTGCCAGTAGTAATGACAGGAACACTGAAGCTTTCTTT.

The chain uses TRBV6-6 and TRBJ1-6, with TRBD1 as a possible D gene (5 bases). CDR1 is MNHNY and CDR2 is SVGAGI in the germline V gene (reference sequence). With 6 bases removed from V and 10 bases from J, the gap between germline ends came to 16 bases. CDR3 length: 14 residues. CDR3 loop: CASSPTAWGSPLHF. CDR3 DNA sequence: TGTGCCAGCAGCCCCACAGCCTGGGGCTCACCCCTCCACTTT.

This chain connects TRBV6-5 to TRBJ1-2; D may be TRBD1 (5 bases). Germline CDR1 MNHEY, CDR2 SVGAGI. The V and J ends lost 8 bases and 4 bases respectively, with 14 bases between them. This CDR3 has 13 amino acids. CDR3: CASVAGGGYGYTF. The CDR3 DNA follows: TGTGCCAGCGTTGCGGGGGGTGGCTATGGCTACACCTTC.

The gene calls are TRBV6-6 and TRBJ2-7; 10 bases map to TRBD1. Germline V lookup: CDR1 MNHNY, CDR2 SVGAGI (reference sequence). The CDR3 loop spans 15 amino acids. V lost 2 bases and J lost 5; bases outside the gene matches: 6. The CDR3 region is CASSYRDRGGDEQYF. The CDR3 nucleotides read TGTGCCAGCAGTTACCGGGACAGGGGCGGGGACGAGCAGTACTTC.

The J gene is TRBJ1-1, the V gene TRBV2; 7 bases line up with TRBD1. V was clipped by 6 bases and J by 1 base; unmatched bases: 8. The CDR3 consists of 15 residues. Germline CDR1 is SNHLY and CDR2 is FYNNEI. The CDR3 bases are TGTGCCAGCAGACAATCCCCAGGGGGGAACACTGAAGCTTTCTTT. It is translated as CASRQSPGGNTEAFF. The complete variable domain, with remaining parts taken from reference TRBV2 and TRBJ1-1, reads EPEVTQTPSHQVTQMGQEVILRCVPISNHLYFYWYRQILGQKVEFLVSFYNNEISEKSEIFDDQFSVERPDGSNFTLKIRSTKLEDSAMYFCASRQSPGGNTEAFFGQGTRLTVV.

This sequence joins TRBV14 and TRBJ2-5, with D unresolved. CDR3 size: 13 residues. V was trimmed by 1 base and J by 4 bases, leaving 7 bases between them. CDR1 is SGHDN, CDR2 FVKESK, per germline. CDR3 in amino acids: CASSQVRLETQYF. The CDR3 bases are TGTGCCAGCAGCCAAGTCAGGTTAGAGACCCAGTACTTC.

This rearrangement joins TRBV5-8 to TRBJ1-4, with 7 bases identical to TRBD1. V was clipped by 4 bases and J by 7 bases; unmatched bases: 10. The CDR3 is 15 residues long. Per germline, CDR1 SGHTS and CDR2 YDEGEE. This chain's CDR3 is CASSLQGTEGEKLFF. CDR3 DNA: TGTGCCAGCAGCCTACAGGGGACAGAGGGTGAAAAACTGTTTTTT.

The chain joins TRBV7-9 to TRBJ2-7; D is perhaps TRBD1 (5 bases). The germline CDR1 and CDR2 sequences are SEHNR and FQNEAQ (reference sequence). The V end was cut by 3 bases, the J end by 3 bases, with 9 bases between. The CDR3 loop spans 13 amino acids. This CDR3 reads CASSFMGLYEQYF. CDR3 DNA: TGTGCCAGCAGCTTTATGGGGCTCTACGAGCAGTACTTC.

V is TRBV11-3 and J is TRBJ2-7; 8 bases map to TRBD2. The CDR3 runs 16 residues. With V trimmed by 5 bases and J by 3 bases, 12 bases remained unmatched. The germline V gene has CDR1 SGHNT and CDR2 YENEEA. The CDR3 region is CASSPGGRREVYEQYF. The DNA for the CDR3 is TGTGCCAGCAGCCCGGGGGGGCGCCGAGAGGTCTACGAGCAGTACTTC.

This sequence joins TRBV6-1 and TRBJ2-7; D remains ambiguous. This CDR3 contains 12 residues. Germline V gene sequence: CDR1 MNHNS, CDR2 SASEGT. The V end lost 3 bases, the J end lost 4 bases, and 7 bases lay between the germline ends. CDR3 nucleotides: TGTGCCAGCAGTGATTACCAGTACGAGCAGTACTTC. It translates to CASSDYQYEQYF.

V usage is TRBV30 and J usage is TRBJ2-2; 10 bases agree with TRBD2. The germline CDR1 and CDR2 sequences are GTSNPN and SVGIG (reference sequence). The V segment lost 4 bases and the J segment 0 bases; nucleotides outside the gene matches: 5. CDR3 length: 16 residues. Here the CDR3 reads CAWTSGLASNTGELFF. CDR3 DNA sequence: TGTGCCTGGACCTCGGGACTAGCGTCGAACACCGGGGAGCTGTTTTTT.

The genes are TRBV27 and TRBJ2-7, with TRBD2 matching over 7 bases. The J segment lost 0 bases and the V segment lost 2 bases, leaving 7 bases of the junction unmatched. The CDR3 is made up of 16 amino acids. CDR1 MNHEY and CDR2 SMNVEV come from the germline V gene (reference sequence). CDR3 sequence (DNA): TGTGCCAGCAGTTTAGGGGCGGGAGAACGCTCCTACGAGCAGTACTTC. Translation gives CASSLGAGERSYEQYF.

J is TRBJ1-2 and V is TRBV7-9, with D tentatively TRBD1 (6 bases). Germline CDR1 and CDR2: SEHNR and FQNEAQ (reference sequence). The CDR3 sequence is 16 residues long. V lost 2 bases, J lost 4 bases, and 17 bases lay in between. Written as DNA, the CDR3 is TGTGCCAGCAGCTTACGGACAGTCGAGAGACTCTATGGCTACACCTTC. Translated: CASSLRTVERLYGYTF.

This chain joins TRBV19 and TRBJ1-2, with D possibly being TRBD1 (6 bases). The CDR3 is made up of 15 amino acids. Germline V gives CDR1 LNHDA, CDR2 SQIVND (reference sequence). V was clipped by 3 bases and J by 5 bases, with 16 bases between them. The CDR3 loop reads CASSMDPQGQYGYTF. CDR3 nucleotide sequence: TGTGCCAGTAGTATGGATCCACAGGGCCAGTATGGCTACACCTTC. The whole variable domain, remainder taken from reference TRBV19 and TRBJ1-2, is DGGITQSPKYLFRKEGQNVTLSCEQNLNHDAMYWYRQDPGQGLRLIYYSQIVNDFQKGDIAEGYSVSREKKESFPLTVTSAQKNPTAFYLCASSMDPQGQYGYTFGSGTRLTVV.

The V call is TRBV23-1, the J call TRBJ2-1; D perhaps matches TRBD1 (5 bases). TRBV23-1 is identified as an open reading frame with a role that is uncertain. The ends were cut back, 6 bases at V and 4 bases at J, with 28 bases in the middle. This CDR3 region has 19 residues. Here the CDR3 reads CASSRCEQVPLPRYNEQFF. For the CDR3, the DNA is TGCGCCAGCAGCCGCTGCGAACAGGTCCCTCTACCCCGTTACAATGAGCAGTTCTTC.